This TCR delta chain stems from a study of gamma-delta T cells after stem cell transplantation. TCRdb ran CATT on the RT-PCR reads. Of about 2,300 delta-chain clones in the sample, around 1.9% are singletons; the top ten hold approximately 17%. This clone turned up a few times. The amino acid sequence in TCRdb belongs to a much larger clone and departs from this DNA's translation at residue 7, likely a sequencing read error; the sequence shown is translated from the DNA. Germline lookup yields CDR1 GEAIGNYY and CDR2 EKD. This CDR3 contains 21 residues. This sequence joins TRDV2 and TRDJ3, with D tentatively TRDD3 (5 bases). This clonotype was obtained from a human donor. It is not recorded whose cells these are; they may come from a transplant donor. The specimen sequenced was gamma-delta T cells. The CDR3 region has the DNA TGTGCCTGTGACACTCCGGAGATAAGGGTTGGCGGCTCCTGGGACACCCGACAGATGTTCTTC. Translating it yields CACDTPEIRVGGSWDTRQMFF.